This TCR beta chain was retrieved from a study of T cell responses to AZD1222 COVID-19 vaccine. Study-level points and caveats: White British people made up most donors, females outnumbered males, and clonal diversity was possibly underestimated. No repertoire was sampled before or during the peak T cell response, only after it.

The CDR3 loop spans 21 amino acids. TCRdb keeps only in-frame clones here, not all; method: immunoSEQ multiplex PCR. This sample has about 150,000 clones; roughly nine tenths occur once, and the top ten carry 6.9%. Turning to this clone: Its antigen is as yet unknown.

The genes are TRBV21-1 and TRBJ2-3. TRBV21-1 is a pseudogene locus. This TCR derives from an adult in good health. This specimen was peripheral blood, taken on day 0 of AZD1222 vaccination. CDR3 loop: CASSKIGGPGDARSCTDTQYF. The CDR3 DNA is TGTGCCAGCAGCAAAATCGGGGGTCCAGGGGACGCGAGAAGTTGCACAGATACGCAGTATTTT.